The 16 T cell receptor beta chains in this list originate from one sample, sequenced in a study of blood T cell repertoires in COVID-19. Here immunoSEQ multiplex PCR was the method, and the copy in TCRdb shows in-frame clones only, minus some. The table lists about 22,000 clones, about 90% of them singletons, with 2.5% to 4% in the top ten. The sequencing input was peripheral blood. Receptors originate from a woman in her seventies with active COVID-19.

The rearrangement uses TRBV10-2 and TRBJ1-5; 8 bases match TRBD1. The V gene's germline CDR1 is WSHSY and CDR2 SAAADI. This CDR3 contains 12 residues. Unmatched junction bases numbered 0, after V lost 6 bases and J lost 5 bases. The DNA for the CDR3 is TGCGCCAGCAGGACAGGGGATCAGCCCCAGCATTTT. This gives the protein CASRTGDQPQHF.

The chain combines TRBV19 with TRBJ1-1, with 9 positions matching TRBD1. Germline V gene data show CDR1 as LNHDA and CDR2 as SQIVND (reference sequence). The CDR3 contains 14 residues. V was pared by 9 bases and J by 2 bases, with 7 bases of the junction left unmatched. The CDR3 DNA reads TGTGCCAGCATAAGACAGGGGGAAAACACTGAAGCTTTCTTT. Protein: CASIRQGENTEAFF.

CDR3: CASSLTSSGRAINEQFF. CDR3 nucleotide sequence: TGCGCCAGCAGCTTGACCTCAAGCGGGAGGGCCATCAATGAGCAGTTCTTC. This sequence joins TRBV5-1 and TRBJ2-1, with TRBD2 matching 10 bases. Germline loops: CDR1 SGHRS, CDR2 YFSETQ. The J segment lost 6 bases and the V segment lost 1 base, leaving 10 bases of the junction unmatched. This CDR3 has 17 amino acids. Full variable domain (missing parts from reference TRBV5-1 and TRBJ2-1): KAGVTQTPRYLIKTRGQQVTLSCSPISGHRSVSWYQQTPGQGLQFLFEYFSETQRNKGNFPGRFSGRQFSNSRSEMNVSTLELGDSALYLCASSLTSSGRAINEQFFGPGTRLTVL.

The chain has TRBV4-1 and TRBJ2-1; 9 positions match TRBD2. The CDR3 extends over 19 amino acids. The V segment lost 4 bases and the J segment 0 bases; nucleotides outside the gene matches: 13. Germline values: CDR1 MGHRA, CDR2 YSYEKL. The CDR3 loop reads CASSPGGSGSQSSYNEQFF. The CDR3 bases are TGCGCCAGCAGCCCCGGTGGTAGCGGGAGCCAGAGCTCCTACAATGAGCAGTTCTTC.

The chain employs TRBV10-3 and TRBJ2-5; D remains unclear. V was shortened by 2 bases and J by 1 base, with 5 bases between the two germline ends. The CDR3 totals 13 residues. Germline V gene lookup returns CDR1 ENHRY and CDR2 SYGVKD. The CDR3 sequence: CAISETRQETQYF. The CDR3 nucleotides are TGTGCCATCAGTGAGACTCGCCAAGAGACCCAGTACTTC.

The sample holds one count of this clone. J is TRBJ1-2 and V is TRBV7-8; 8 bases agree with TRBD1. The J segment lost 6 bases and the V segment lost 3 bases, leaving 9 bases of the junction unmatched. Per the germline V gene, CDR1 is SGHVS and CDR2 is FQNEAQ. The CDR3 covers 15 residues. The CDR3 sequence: CASSFLSQGADGYTF. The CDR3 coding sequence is TGTGCCAGCAGCTTTCTTTCGCAGGGGGCGGATGGCTACACCTTC.

CDR3 sequence reads: CASSRSAELQETQYF. CDR3 nucleotides: TGCGCCAGCAGCCGGTCGGCGGAACTCCAAGAGACCCAGTACTTC. The chain joins TRBV4-1 to TRBJ2-5, with D unclear. The germline V and J ends were trimmed by 4 bases and 1 base, with 13 bases remaining between them. Germline V gives CDR1 MGHRA, CDR2 YSYEKL. CDR3 length: 15 amino acids.

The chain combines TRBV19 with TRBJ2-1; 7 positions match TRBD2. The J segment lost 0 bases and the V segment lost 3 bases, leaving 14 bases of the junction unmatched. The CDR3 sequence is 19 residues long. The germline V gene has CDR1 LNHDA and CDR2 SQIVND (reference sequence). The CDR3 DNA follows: TGTGCCAGTAGTATCCCCACTAAGCTAGCGGCCATCTCCTACAATGAGCAGTTCTTC. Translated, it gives CASSIPTKLAAISYNEQFF. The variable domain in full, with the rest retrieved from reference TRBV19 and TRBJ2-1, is DGGITQSPKYLFRKEGQNVTLSCEQNLNHDAMYWYRQDPGQGLRLIYYSQIVNDFQKGDIAEGYSVSREKKESFPLTVTSAQKNPTAFYLCASSIPTKLAAISYNEQFFGPGTRLTVL.

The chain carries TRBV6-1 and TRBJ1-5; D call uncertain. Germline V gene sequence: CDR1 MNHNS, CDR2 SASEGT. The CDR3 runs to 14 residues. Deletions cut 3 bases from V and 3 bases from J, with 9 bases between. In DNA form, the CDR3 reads TGTGCCAGCAGTGAGGGAGTTATCAATCAGCCCCAGCATTTT. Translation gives CASSEGVINQPQHF.

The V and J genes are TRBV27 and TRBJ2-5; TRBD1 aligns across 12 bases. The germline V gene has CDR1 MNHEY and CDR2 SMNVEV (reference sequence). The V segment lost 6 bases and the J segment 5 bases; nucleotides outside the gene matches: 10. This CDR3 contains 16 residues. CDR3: CASSYTGTGGWETQYF. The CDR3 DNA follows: TGTGCCAGCAGCTATACCGGGACAGGGGGCTGGGAGACCCAGTACTTC.

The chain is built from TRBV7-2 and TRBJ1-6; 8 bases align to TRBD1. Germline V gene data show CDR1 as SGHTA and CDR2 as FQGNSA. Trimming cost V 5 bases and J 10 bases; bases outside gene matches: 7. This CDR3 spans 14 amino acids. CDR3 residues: CASSGQGGGSPLHF. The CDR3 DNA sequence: TGTGCCAGCAGCGGACAGGGAGGAGGCTCACCCCTCCACTTT. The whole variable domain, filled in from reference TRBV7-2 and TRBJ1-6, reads GAGVSQSPSNKVTEKGKDVELRCDPISGHTALYWYRQSLGQGLEFLIYFQGNSAPDKSGLPSDRFSAERTGGSVSTLTIQRTQQEDSAVYLCASSGQGGGSPLHFGNGTRLTVT.

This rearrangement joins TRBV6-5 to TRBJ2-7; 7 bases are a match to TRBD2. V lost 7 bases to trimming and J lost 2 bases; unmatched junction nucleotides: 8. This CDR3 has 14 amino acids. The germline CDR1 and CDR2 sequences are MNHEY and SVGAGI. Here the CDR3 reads CASTNGGLTYEQYF. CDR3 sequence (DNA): TGTGCCAGCACCAACGGGGGACTAACCTACGAGCAGTACTTC.

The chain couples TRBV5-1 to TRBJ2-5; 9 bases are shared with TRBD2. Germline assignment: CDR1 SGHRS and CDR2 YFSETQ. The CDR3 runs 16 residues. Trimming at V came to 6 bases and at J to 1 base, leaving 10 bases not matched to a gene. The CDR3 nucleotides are TGCGCCAGCACCGGGTCGACTAGCGGAGCCCAAGAGACCCAGTACTTC. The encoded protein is CASTGSTSGAQETQYF.

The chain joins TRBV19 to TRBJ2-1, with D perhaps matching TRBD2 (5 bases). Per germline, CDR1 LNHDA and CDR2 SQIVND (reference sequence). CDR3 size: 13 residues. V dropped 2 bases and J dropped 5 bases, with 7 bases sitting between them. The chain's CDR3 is CASSIQRDNEQFF. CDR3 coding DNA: TGTGCCAGTAGTATACAGAGGGACAATGAGCAGTTCTTC.

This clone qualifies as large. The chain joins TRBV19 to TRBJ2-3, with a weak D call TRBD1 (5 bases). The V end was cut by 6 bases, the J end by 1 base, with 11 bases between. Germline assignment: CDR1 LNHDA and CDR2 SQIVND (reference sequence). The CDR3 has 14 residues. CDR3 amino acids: CASSRVGGTDTQYF. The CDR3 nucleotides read TGTGCCAGTAGCAGGGTAGGAGGCACAGATACGCAGTATTTT.

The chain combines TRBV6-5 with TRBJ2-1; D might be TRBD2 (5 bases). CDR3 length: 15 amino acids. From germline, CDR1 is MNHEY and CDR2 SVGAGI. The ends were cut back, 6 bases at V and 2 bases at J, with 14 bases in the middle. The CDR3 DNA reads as TGTGCCAGCAGAATTCGGGGTACGACCTACAATGAGCAGTTCTTC. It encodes CASRIRGTTYNEQFF.